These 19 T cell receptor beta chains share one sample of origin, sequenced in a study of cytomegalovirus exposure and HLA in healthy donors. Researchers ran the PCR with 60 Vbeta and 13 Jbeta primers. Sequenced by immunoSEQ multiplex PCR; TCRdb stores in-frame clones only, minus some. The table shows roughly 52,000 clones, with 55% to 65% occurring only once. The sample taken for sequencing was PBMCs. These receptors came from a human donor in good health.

The CDR3 region is CASSWDRVTEAFF. CDR3 in DNA: TGTGCCAGCAGTTGGGACAGGGTCACTGAAGCTTTCTTT. This chain connects TRBV27 to TRBJ1-1, with 9 positions matching TRBD1. V lost 4 bases, J lost 4 bases, and 1 base stayed unmatched. This CDR3 has 13 residues. The germline V gene has CDR1 MNHEY and CDR2 SMNVEV (reference sequence).

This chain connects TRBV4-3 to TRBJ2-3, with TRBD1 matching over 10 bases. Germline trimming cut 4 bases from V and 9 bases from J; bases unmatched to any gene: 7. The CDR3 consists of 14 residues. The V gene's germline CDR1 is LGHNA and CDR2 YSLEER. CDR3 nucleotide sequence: TGCGCCAGCAGCCGAAGGGGACAGGGGTTGACGCAGTATTTT. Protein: CASSRRGQGLTQYF.

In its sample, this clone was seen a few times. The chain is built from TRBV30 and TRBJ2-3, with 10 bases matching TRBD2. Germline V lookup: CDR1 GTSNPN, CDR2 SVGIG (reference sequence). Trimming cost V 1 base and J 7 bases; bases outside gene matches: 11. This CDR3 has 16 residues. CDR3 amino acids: CAWSGTSGASTHTQYF. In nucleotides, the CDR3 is TGTGCCTGGAGTGGAACTAGCGGGGCTTCGACTCATACGCAGTATTTT.

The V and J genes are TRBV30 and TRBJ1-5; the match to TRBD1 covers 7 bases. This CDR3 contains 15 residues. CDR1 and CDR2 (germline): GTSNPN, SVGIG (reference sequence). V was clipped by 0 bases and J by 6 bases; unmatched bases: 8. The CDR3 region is CAWSVRQGTSQPQHF. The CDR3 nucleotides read TGTGCCTGGAGTGTACGACAGGGTACATCTCAGCCCCAGCATTTT. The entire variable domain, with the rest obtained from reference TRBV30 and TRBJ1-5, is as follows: SQTIHQWPATLVQPVGSPLSLECTVEGTSNPNLYWYRQAAGRGLQLLFYSVGIGQISSEVPQNLSASRPQDRQFILSSKKLLLSDSGFYLCAWSVRQGTSQPQHFGDGTRLSIL.

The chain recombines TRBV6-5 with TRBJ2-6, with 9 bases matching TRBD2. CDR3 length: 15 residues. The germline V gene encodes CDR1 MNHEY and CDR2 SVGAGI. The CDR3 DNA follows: TGTGCTAGTAGCGGGGGATCCTCTGGGGCCAACGTCCTGACTTTC. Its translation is CASSGGSSGANVLTF.

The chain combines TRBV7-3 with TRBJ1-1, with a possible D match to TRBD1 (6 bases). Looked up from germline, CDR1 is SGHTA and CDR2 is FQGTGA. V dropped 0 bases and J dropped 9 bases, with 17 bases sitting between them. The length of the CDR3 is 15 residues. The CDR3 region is CASSLTNGGGGQAFF. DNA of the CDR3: TGTGCCAGCAGCTTAACTAATGGCGGCGGGGGGCAAGCTTTCTTT.

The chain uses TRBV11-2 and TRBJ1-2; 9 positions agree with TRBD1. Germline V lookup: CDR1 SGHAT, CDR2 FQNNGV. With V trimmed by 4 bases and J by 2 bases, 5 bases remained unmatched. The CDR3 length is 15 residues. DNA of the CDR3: TGTGCCAGCAGCTCGAGGGACAGGGCGAACTATGGCTACACCTTC. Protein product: CASSSRDRANYGYTF.

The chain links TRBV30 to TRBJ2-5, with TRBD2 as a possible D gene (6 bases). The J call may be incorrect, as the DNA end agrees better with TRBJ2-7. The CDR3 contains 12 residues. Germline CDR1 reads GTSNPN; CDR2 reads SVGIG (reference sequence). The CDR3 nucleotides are TGTGCCTGGGGGGAGGTATCGTACGAGCAGTACTTC. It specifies CAWGEVSYEQYF.

Here the CDR3 reads CASSKETQYF. Here the CDR3 DNA reads TGTGCCAGCAGCAAAGAGACCCAGTACTTC. The chain is built from TRBV2 and TRBJ2-5; D ambiguous. CDR1 and CDR2 from the germline V gene are SNHLY and FYNNEI. V shed 6 bases and J shed 3 bases, with 2 bases lying between them. This CDR3 has 10 residues.

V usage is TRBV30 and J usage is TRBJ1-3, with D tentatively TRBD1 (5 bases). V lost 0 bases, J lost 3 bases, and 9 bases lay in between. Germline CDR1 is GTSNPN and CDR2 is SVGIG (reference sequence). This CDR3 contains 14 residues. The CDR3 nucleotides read TGTGCCTGGAGTGTAACCAGGGTTGGAAACACCATATATTTT. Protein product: CAWSVTRVGNTIYF. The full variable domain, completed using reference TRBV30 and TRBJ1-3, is SQTIHQWPATLVQPVGSPLSLECTVEGTSNPNLYWYRQAAGRGLQLLFYSVGIGQISSEVPQNLSASRPQDRQFILSSKKLLLSDSGFYLCAWSVTRVGNTIYFGEGSWLTVV.

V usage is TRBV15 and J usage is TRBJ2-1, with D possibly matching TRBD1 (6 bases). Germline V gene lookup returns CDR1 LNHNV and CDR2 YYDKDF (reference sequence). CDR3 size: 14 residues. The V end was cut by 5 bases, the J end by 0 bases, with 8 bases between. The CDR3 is CATSQDSSYNEQFF. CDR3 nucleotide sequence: TGTGCCACCAGCCAGGACAGCTCCTACAATGAGCAGTTCTTC. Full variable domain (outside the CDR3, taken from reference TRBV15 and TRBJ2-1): DAMVIQNPRYQVTQFGKPVTLSCSQTLNHNVMYWYQQKSSQAPKLLFHYYDKDFNNEADTPDNFQSRRPNTSFCFLDIRSPGLGDTAMYLCATSQDSSYNEQFFGPGTRLTVL.

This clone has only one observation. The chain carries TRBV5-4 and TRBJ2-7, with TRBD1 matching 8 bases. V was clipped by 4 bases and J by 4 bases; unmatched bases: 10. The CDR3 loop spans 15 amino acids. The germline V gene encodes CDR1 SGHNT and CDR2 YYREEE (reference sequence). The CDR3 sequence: CASSIQGQAFYEQYF. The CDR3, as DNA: TGTGCCAGCAGCATCCAGGGACAGGCGTTTTACGAGCAGTACTTC.

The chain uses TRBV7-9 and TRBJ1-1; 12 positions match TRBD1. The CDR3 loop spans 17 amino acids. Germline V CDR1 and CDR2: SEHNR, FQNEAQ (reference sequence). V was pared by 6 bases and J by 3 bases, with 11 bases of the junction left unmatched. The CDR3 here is CASSQDGTGGMDTEAFF. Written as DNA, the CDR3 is TGTGCCAGCAGTCAAGACGGGACAGGGGGCATGGACACTGAAGCTTTCTTT.

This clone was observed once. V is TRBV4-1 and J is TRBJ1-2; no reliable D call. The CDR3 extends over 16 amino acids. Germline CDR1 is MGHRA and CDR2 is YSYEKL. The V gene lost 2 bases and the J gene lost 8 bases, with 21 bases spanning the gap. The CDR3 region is CASSQRDERAVGGYTF. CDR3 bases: TGCGCCAGCAGCCAAAGAGATGAGCGGGCTGTGGGAGGCTACACCTTC.

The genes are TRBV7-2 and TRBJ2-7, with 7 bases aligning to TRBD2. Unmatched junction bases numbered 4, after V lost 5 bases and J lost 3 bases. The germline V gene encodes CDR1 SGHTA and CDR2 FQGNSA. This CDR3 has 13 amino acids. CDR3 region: CASSGGVFYEQYF. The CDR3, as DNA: TGTGCCAGCAGCGGGGGGGTCTTCTACGAGCAGTACTTC.

CDR3 protein: CASSLTAGSYEQYF. The DNA of the CDR3 is TGCGCCAGCAGCTTAACAGCGGGGAGCTACGAGCAGTACTTC. The V call is TRBV5-1, the J call TRBJ2-7; 7 bases fit TRBD2. This CDR3 comprises 14 residues. Germline V gene sequence: CDR1 SGHRS, CDR2 YFSETQ. Trimming took 2 bases from V and 3 from J; bases not matched to a gene: 5.

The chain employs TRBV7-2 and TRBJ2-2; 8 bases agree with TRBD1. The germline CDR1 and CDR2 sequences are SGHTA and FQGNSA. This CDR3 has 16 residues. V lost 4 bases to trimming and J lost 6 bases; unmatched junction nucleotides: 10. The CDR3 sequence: CASSSQGGLYAGELFF. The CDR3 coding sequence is TGTGCCAGCAGCTCACAGGGGGGTTTATACGCCGGGGAGCTGTTTTTT.

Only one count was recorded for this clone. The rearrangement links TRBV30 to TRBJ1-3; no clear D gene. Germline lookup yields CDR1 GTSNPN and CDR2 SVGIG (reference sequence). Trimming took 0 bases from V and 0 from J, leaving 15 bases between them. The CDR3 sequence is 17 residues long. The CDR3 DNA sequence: TGTGCCTGGAGTGTAAAGGGTTGGGAGCCCTCTGGAAACACCATATATTTT. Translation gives CAWSVKGWEPSGNTIYF.

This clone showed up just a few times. CDR3 residues: CSVEEQAGSEQFF. Written as DNA, the CDR3 is TGCAGCGTTGAGGAGCAGGCTGGGAGTGAGCAGTTCTTC. The rearrangement uses TRBV29-1 and TRBJ2-1; TRBD2 is a possible D gene (5 bases). The CDR3 extends over 13 amino acids. Germline lookup yields CDR1 SQVTM and CDR2 ANQGSEA. V lost 3 bases to trimming and J lost 9 bases, with 15 bases between them.